This T cell receptor (beta chain) is from a study of blood T cell repertoires in COVID-19. Deletions cut 0 bases from V and 5 bases from J, with 12 bases between. Germline V lookup: CDR1 MRHNA, CDR2 SNTAGT. CDR3 length: 15 amino acids. TCRdb's table, derived via immunoSEQ multiplex PCR, lists solely in-frame clones and lacks some. The repertoire holds about 140,000 clones, approximately 80% seen once, with 8.8% in the top ten. Sample: peripheral blood. The receptor was derived from a woman of 80 years or more in a cohort sampled during active or convalescent COVID-19. The chain links TRBV6-4 to TRBJ2-3; the D gene is possibly TRBD2 (6 bases). The CDR3 loop reads CASSDSVQGLDTQYF. CDR3 sequence (DNA): TGTGCCAGCAGTGACTCGGTTCAGGGACTAGATACGCAGTATTTT.